What follows are 10 T cell receptor beta chains derived from one specimen sequenced in a study of OX40 agonist ivuxolimab in advanced cancers. Sequencing used immunoSEQ multiplex PCR; TCRdb keeps in-frame clones, though not all of them. This table has about 50,000 clones, roughly 91% appearing once. The specimen comprised CD4+ or CD8+ T cells sorted from blood, sampled in a trial of the OX40 agonist ivuxolimab. These receptors came from an adult with an advanced solid tumor such as melanoma, head and neck, liver or kidney cancer.

V is TRBV5-4 and J is TRBJ1-6; D ambiguous. CDR1 is SGHNT, CDR2 YYREEE, per germline (reference sequence). The germline V and J ends were trimmed by 4 bases and 7 bases, with 18 bases remaining between them. The CDR3 extends over 16 amino acids. The CDR3, as DNA: TGTGCCAGCAGCCGGGAGGGAGGTCCTCAAAATTCACCCCTCCACTTT. Translation gives CASSREGGPQNSPLHF.

The rearrangement links TRBV7-6 to TRBJ2-1; 11 bases are a match to TRBD2. V lost 1 base, J lost 0 bases, and 8 bases stayed unmatched. This CDR3 is built from 19 residues. CDR1 SGHVS and CDR2 FNYEAQ come from the germline V gene. The CDR3 spells CASSLVTSGRRSSYNEQFF. The CDR3 DNA reads TGTGCCAGCAGCTTAGTTACTAGCGGGAGAAGGAGCTCCTACAATGAGCAGTTCTTC. Filled out from reference TRBV7-6 and TRBJ2-1, the complete variable domain reads GAGVSQSPRYKVTKRGQDVALRCDPISGHVSLYWYRQALGQGPEFLTYFNYEAQQDKSGLPNDRFSAERPEGSISTLTIQRTEQRDSAMYRCASSLVTSGRRSSYNEQFFGPGTRLTVL.

The chain has TRBV5-6 and TRBJ1-2; D is unresolved. Germline V gene lookup returns CDR1 SGHDT and CDR2 YYEEEE. CDR3 length: 15 residues. Trimming took 3 bases from V and 0 from J, leaving 12 bases between them. The CDR3 loop is CASSSRRLPNYGYTF. The DNA for the CDR3 is TGTGCCAGCAGCTCCCGACGGCTACCTAACTATGGCTACACCTTC.

This chain uses TRBV27 with TRBJ2-3; possibly TRBD1 or TRBD2 for D (5 bases each). Trimming cost V 0 bases and J 2 bases, with 12 bases left between them. CDR1 and CDR2 from the germline V gene are MNHEY and SMNVEV (reference sequence). The CDR3 is 16 residues long. CDR3 region: CASSLSEGTLTDTQYF. The DNA for the CDR3 is TGTGCCAGCAGTTTATCCGAAGGGACCCTCACAGATACGCAGTATTTT.

With respect to this clone: The same CDR3 is also encoded by other DNA sequences in this sample. The V call is TRBV9, the J call TRBJ1-3; the D is unclear. The V end lost 0 bases, the J end lost 2 bases, and 9 bases lay between the germline ends. The CDR3 is made up of 15 amino acids. Per the germline V gene, CDR1 is SGDLS and CDR2 is YYNGEE. CDR3 DNA: TGTGCCAGCAGCGTAGGAACGGGTCCTGGAAACACCATATATTTT. This sequence encodes CASSVGTGPGNTIYF.

The chain joins TRBV7-2 to TRBJ2-7, with 8 bases matching TRBD1. This CDR3 contains 17 residues. J was trimmed by 3 bases and V by 5 bases; bases with no gene match: 15. Per germline, CDR1 SGHTA and CDR2 FQGNSA. CDR3 in amino acids: CASSRGSGTGGYYEQYF. The DNA of the CDR3 is TGTGCCAGCAGCCGGGGGTCCGGGACAGGTGGATACTACGAGCAGTACTTC.

V gene TRBV5-1 combines with J gene TRBJ1-2; 8 positions agree with TRBD1. With V trimmed by 0 bases and J by 4 bases, 5 bases remained unmatched. The CDR3 is 15 amino acids. The germline V gene has CDR1 SGHRS and CDR2 YFSETQ. The CDR3 reads CASSLDRQGIYGYTF. The CDR3 coding sequence is TGCGCCAGCAGCTTGGATCGACAGGGGATCTATGGCTACACCTTC.

The CDR3 sequence: CASSSPDRNTGELFF. CDR3 nucleotides: TGTGCCAGCAGCTCTCCAGACAGAAACACCGGGGAGCTGTTTTTT. The rearrangement uses TRBV7-6 and TRBJ2-2; perhaps TRBD1 as D (5 bases). In germline, CDR1 is SGHVS, CDR2 FNYEAQ. The CDR3 has 15 amino acids. With 4 bases removed from V and 2 bases from J, the gap between germline ends came to 11 bases.

This chain joins TRBV21-1 and TRBJ1-2. TRBV21-1 is flagged as a pseudogene. CDR3 length: 14 amino acids. CDR3 protein: CASSKEEGSYGYTF. The CDR3 nucleotides are TGTGCCAGCAGCAAAGAGGAGGGGTCCTATGGCTACACCTTC.

This sequence joins TRBV19 and TRBJ1-2; D unresolved. The germline V gene has CDR1 LNHDA and CDR2 SQIVND (reference sequence). V lost 3 bases, J lost 2 bases, and 7 bases lay in between. This CDR3 comprises 13 residues. This CDR3 reads CASSMPGNYGYTF. The CDR3 DNA follows: TGTGCCAGTAGTATGCCGGGGAACTATGGCTACACCTTC. The whole variable domain, filled in from reference TRBV19 and TRBJ1-2, reads DGGITQSPKYLFRKEGQNVTLSCEQNLNHDAMYWYRQDPGQGLRLIYYSQIVNDFQKGDIAEGYSVSREKKESFPLTVTSAQKNPTAFYLCASSMPGNYGYTFGSGTRLTVV.